A selection of T cell receptor beta chains follows, all from one sample in a study of T-cell reconstitution after alpha-beta-depleted transplantation in children. TCRdb analysed the PCR reads with MiXCR anew, one entry per CDR3 protein. The profile shows about 410,000 distinct CDR3 sequences, just over 20% of them singletons. The starting material was PBMCs from the stem cell graft donor, obtained from the stem cell graft. The receptors here all came from a human donor who donated a stem cell graft to a child with acute myeloid leukemia. Each CDR3 is given with its conserved first and last residue. The D gene is left open where the match is weak. Not every row has a clone size; where given, it reads once, few, many or a size class.

D gene: NA
clone size: few
V gene: TRBV6-5
CDR3 length: 14
J gene: TRBJ2-5
CDR3 DNA: TGTGCCAGCAGTTACCGGACGGCCCAAGAGACCCAGTACTTC
CDR3 protein: CASSYRTAQETQYF

D gene: TRBD1
clone size: NA
V gene: TRBV6-1
CDR3 length: 14
J gene: TRBJ2-7
CDR3 DNA: TGTGCCAGCAAACTGGACAGGGGGCCTTCCGGGCAGTACTTC
CDR3 protein: CASKLDRGPSGQYF

D gene: TRBD2
clone size: NA
V gene: TRBV7-2
CDR3 length: 14
J gene: TRBJ2-7
CDR3 DNA: TGTGCCAGCAGCTTTCTAGCGGAGGCCTACGAGCAGTACTTC
CDR3 protein: CASSFLAEAYEQYF

D gene: NA
clone size: many
V gene: TRBV20-1
CDR3 length: 12
J gene: TRBJ2-7
CDR3 DNA: TGCAGTGCTAGAGATGTAGGTTACGAGCAGTACTTC
CDR3 protein: CSARDVGYEQYF

D gene: NA
clone size: NA
V gene: TRBV10-3
CDR3 length: 13
J gene: TRBJ1-2
CDR3 DNA: TGTGCCATCAGTGAGTCGACGCCGGATGGCTACACCTTC
CDR3 protein: CAISESTPDGYTF

D gene: NA
clone size: many
V gene: TRBV20-1
CDR3 length: 13
J gene: TRBJ2-7
CDR3 DNA: TGCAGTGCTACCCCCGGTATTACCTACGAGCAGTACTTC
CDR3 protein: CSATPGITYEQYF

D gene: NA
clone size: few
V gene: TRBV20-1
CDR3 length: 14
J gene: TRBJ2-1
CDR3 DNA: TGCAGTGCTAAACAGGGATTACGGGCGAATGAGCAGTTCTTC
CDR3 protein: CSAKQGLRANEQFF

D gene: NA
clone size: many
V gene: TRBV20-1
CDR3 length: 14
J gene: TRBJ2-7
CDR3 DNA: TGCAGTGCCGATGAGGGGAACTTCGTAGGCGAGCAGTACTTC
CDR3 protein: CSADEGNFVGEQYF

D gene: NA
clone size: NA
V gene: TRBV12-3/TRBV12-4
CDR3 length: 17
J gene: TRBJ2-2
CDR3 DNA: TGTGCCAGCAGTTTTATAAAGGACTCGTTTGGCACCGGGGAGCTGTTTTTT
CDR3 protein: CASSFIKDSFGTGELFF

D gene: TRBD1
clone size: NA
V gene: TRBV25-1
CDR3 length: 13
J gene: TRBJ2-7
CDR3 DNA: TGTGCCAGTAGACAGGGGGTCACCTACGAGCAGTACTTC
CDR3 protein: CASRQGVTYEQYF

D gene: TRBD2
clone size: NA
V gene: TRBV12-3/TRBV12-4
CDR3 length: 16
J gene: TRBJ2-3
CDR3 DNA: TGTGCCAGCAGTACGGGACTAGCGGGAGAATCAGATACGCAGTATTTT
CDR3 protein: CASSTGLAGESDTQYF

D gene: TRBD2
clone size: many
V gene: TRBV20-1
CDR3 length: 15
J gene: TRBJ2-2
CDR3 DNA: TGCAGTGCTAGAGATTCAGGGAGGGACACCGGGGAGCTGTTTTTT
CDR3 protein: CSARDSGRDTGELFF

D gene: NA
clone size: NA
V gene: TRBV4-1
CDR3 length: 13
J gene: TRBJ2-3
CDR3 DNA: TGCGCCAGCAGCCTAGAAGGGCCTTCCATGCAGTATTTT
CDR3 protein: CASSLEGPSMQYF

D gene: NA
clone size: many
V gene: TRBV20-1
CDR3 length: 16
J gene: TRBJ2-3
CDR3 DNA: TGCAGTGCTAGGGGACCCGTAGCCGGAGGTGCAGATACGCAGTATTTT
CDR3 protein: CSARGPVAGGADTQYF

D gene: TRBD2
clone size: many
V gene: TRBV20-1
CDR3 length: 13
J gene: TRBJ2-7
CDR3 DNA: TGCAGTGAGGGACTACCCGCGTTGCACGAGCAGTACTTC
CDR3 protein: CSEGLPALHEQYF

D gene: TRBD1
clone size: many
V gene: TRBV5-6
CDR3 length: 15
J gene: TRBJ2-1
CDR3 DNA: TGTGCCAGCAGCTTGTCGGGACAGGGTTACAATGAGCAGTTCTTC
CDR3 protein: CASSLSGQGYNEQFF

D gene: TRBD2
clone size: NA
V gene: TRBV5-1
CDR3 length: 14
J gene: TRBJ2-5
CDR3 DNA: TGCGCCAGCAGCATCGAGCGGGAGGGGGCGACCCAGTACTTC
CDR3 protein: CASSIEREGATQYF

D gene: NA
clone size: NA
V gene: TRBV25-1
CDR3 length: 16
J gene: TRBJ2-1
CDR3 DNA: TGTGCCAGCAGTGAATGGGGTCGGAGCGGCTACAATGAGCAGTTCTTC
CDR3 protein: CASSEWGRSGYNEQFF

D gene: NA
clone size: NA
V gene: TRBV5-6
CDR3 length: 14
J gene: TRBJ2-7
CDR3 DNA: TGTGCCAGCAGCCGGGCTGGGGCCTCCTACGAGCAGTACTTC
CDR3 protein: CASSRAGASYEQYF

D gene: TRBD1
clone size: NA
V gene: TRBV2
CDR3 length: 15
J gene: TRBJ1-1
CDR3 DNA: TGTGCCAGCAGTTCACAGGGGGCGTTGGGCACTGAAGCTTTCTTT
CDR3 protein: CASSSQGALGTEAFF

D gene: TRBD2
clone size: many
V gene: TRBV29-1
CDR3 length: 15
J gene: TRBJ2-1
CDR3 DNA: TGCAGCGTTGACCTAGCGGAGACCCCCTACAATGAGCAGTTCTTC
CDR3 protein: CSVDLAETPYNEQFF

D gene: TRBD1
clone size: few
V gene: TRBV10-3
CDR3 length: 14
J gene: TRBJ1-2
CDR3 DNA: TGTGCCATCAGTCCCAGGGGGTCTAACTATGGCTACACCTTC
CDR3 protein: CAISPRGSNYGYTF

D gene: NA
clone size: NA
V gene: TRBV7-2
CDR3 length: 16
J gene: TRBJ2-2
CDR3 DNA: TGTGCCAGCAGCTTAGTGACAGATTTGAACACCGGGGAGCTGTTTTTT
CDR3 protein: CASSLVTDLNTGELFF